This T cell receptor beta chain derives from a study of T cell responses to AZD1222 COVID-19 vaccine. About the research overall: Second-dose timings of about 4 or about 12 weeks were pooled.

This CDR3 is built from 14 residues. Trimming took 6 bases from V and 0 from J, leaving 11 bases between them. Germline V gene lookup returns CDR1 SNHLY and CDR2 FYNNEI. Assay: immunoSEQ multiplex PCR; the TCRdb copy retains only in-frame clones and omits some. This table holds approximately 100,000 clones, 85% to 90% found once. This specimen consisted of peripheral blood, obtained on day 0 of AZD1222 vaccination. This TCR was recovered from an adult in good health. V usage is TRBV2 and J usage is TRBJ1-2, with D perhaps matching TRBD1 (6 bases). DNA of the CDR3: TGTGCCAGCAGATCGACAGGAACTAACTATGGCTACACCTTC. It translates to CASRSTGTNYGYTF.